The 18 T cell receptor beta chains below come from one sample, sequenced in a study of TIL therapy for anti-PD-1-resistant metastatic lung cancer. Sequencing used immunoSEQ v3. Repertoires were generated with immunoSEQ multiplex PCR, while TCRdb's copy carries only in-frame clones and drops some. The sample shows about 50,000 clones, approximately 70% of them seen only once. Time point noted: pre-treatment sample, taken before nivolumab and TIL therapy. The tumor samples were excised metastases, mostly pleural nodules or supraclavicular lymph nodes. The sample in question was tumor tissue, obtained at baseline. These receptor sequences come from a person aged 25 to 80 with non-small cell lung cancer.

The V gene is TRBV28, the J gene TRBJ1-2, with 7 positions matching TRBD1. The CDR3 runs to 14 residues. V lost 5 bases to trimming and J lost 4 bases; unmatched junction nucleotides: 7. CDR1 and CDR2 (germline): MDHEN, SYDVKM. The CDR3: CASSGEGGGYGYTF. CDR3 bases: TGTGCCAGCAGTGGAGAAGGGGGCGGCTATGGCTACACCTTC.

This chain links TRBV13 with TRBJ1-1; D ambiguous. Germline values: CDR1 PRHDT, CDR2 FYEKMQ (reference sequence). This CDR3 region has 12 residues. Trimming removed 4 bases from V and 2 bases from J, with 5 bases in between. CDR3: CASSWINTEAFF. CDR3 coding DNA: TGTGCCAGCAGCTGGATTAACACTGAAGCTTTCTTT.

Only a few counts were recorded for this clone. The chain couples TRBV28 to TRBJ1-2; D possibly corresponds to TRBD1 (5 bases). Looked up from germline, CDR1 is MDHEN and CDR2 is SYDVKM. V was cut by 3 bases and J by 2 bases, with 13 bases left in between. The CDR3 covers 15 residues. The CDR3 DNA follows: TGTGCCAGCAGTTTGGGGGGGGTTCCAAACTATGGCTACACCTTC. Protein: CASSLGGVPNYGYTF.

The rearrangement uses TRBV7-9 and TRBJ2-2; D unresolved. Germline V gene data show CDR1 as SEHNR and CDR2 as FQNEAQ (reference sequence). Trimming took 3 bases from V and 7 from J, leaving 3 bases between them. The CDR3 runs to 11 residues. The chain's CDR3 is CASSFHGELFF. The CDR3 nucleotides read TGTGCCAGCAGCTTTCACGGGGAGCTGTTTTTT. Supplemented by reference TRBV7-9 and TRBJ2-2, the full variable domain reads DTGVSQNPRHKITKRGQNVTFRCDPISEHNRLYWYRQTLGQGPEFLTYFQNEAQLEKSRLLSDRFSAERPKGSFSTLEIQRTEQGDSAMYLCASSFHGELFFGEGSRLTVL.

The chain recombines TRBV5-6 with TRBJ2-5, with TRBD1 matching over 8 bases. V lost 4 bases and J lost 5; bases outside the gene matches: 13. Germline CDR1 and CDR2: SGHDT and YYEEEE. CDR3 size: 16 residues. CDR3 in DNA: TGTGCCAGCAGCCGAAGGCCGGGACAGGTTTTGGAGACCCAGTACTTC. This encodes CASSRRPGQVLETQYF.

This clone has just one count. V and J are TRBV7-9 and TRBJ2-3; 11 nucleotides align to TRBD2. The germline V gene encodes CDR1 SEHNR and CDR2 FQNEAQ (reference sequence). The CDR3 runs 17 residues. After removal of 5 bases from V and 3 bases from J, the junction contained 10 bases not matched to a gene. CDR3 region: CASSTLPGLAVTDTQYF. The DNA of the CDR3 is TGTGCCAGCAGCACGTTGCCGGGACTAGCGGTTACAGATACGCAGTATTTT.

J is TRBJ2-7 and V is TRBV27, with TRBD2 identical over 9 bases. Germline CDR1 MNHEY, CDR2 SMNVEV (reference sequence). This CDR3 has 14 residues. With V trimmed by 5 bases and J by 4 bases, 6 bases remained unmatched. The CDR3 region is CASSRAGGFYEQYF. DNA for the CDR3: TGTGCCAGCAGTAGAGCGGGGGGATTTTACGAGCAGTACTTC.

The J gene is TRBJ1-1, the V gene TRBV9; possible D gene TRBD1, 5 bases. Per the germline V gene, CDR1 is SGDLS and CDR2 is YYNGEE. The CDR3 totals 16 residues. Trimming removed 1 base at V and 3 bases at J, with 16 bases between. In nucleotides, the CDR3 is TGTGCCAGCAGCGTATTGTCGGGGGGTTACGACACTGAAGCTTTCTTT. Its translation: CASSVLSGGYDTEAFF.

V is TRBV15 and J is TRBJ1-1; 7 positions agree with TRBD1. The CDR3 is 14 residues long. The ends lost 5 bases at V and 3 bases at J; junction bases unmatched: 6. Looked up from germline, CDR1 is LNHNV and CDR2 is YYDKDF (reference sequence). CDR3 DNA: TGTGCCACCAGCGGCCCAGGGGGACACACTGAAGCTTTCTTT. Amino acid sequence: CATSGPGGHTEAFF.

This clone was detected only a few times. The chain combines TRBV9 with TRBJ1-2; D remains ambiguous. The V gene's germline CDR1 is SGDLS and CDR2 YYNGEE. V was shortened by 0 bases and J by 3 bases, with 12 bases between the two germline ends. The CDR3 is 15 amino acids. The chain's CDR3 is CASSVALGSHYGYTF. The CDR3 nucleotides are TGTGCCAGCAGCGTAGCTCTGGGGAGCCACTATGGCTACACCTTC.

This clone was observed once. The chain carries TRBV5-1 and TRBJ2-7, with a tentative D call TRBD2 (7 bases). The V and J ends lost 0 bases and 5 bases respectively, with 12 bases between them. The CDR3 runs 14 residues. Germline values: CDR1 SGHRS, CDR2 YFSETQ. In DNA form, the CDR3 reads TGCGCCAGCAGCTTGGCCAGGGGAGGGAACGAGCAGTACTTC. Translation: CASSLARGGNEQYF.

The chain has TRBV5-1 and TRBJ2-5; D is undetermined. The germline V and J ends were trimmed by 0 bases and 5 bases, with 8 bases remaining between them. Germline V gene lookup returns CDR1 SGHRS and CDR2 YFSETQ. This CDR3 is 13 amino acids long. The CDR3 reads CASSLALEETQYF. The DNA for the CDR3 is TGCGCCAGCAGCTTGGCCCTAGAGGAGACCCAGTACTTC.

The chain has TRBV7-2 and TRBJ1-2; D is uncertain. Germline V gives CDR1 SGHTA, CDR2 FQGNSA. CDR3 length equals 11 residues. The ends were cut back, 5 bases at V and 4 bases at J, with 5 bases in the middle. The CDR3 region has the DNA TGTGCCAGCAGCCAGAGCTATGGCTACACCTTC. It codes for CASSQSYGYTF.

The chain couples TRBV19 to TRBJ1-2, with 12 bases matching TRBD1. The trim removed 3 bases at V and 2 bases at J, leaving 16 bases unmatched. The CDR3 extends over 20 amino acids. Germline values: CDR1 LNHDA, CDR2 SQIVND (reference sequence). This CDR3 reads CASSIYGQPGTGGLNYGYTF. The CDR3 DNA follows: TGTGCCAGTAGTATTTATGGGCAGCCCGGGACAGGGGGCTTAAACTATGGCTACACCTTC.

Here the CDR3 DNA reads TGCAGCGTTGAATTGGGAGTGGGAGATACGCAGTATTTT. Its protein is CSVELGVGDTQYF. The chain is built from TRBV29-1 and TRBJ2-3, with D perhaps TRBD2 (5 bases). This CDR3 is built from 13 residues. Germline values: CDR1 SQVTM, CDR2 ANQGSEA. Trimming shortened V by 2 bases and J by 5 bases, and 11 bases separated the two germline ends.

This clone was recorded once. V and J are TRBV10-2 and TRBJ2-4, with D hard to call. Trimming took 3 bases from V and 2 from J, leaving 5 bases between them. Germline lookup yields CDR1 WSHSY and CDR2 SAAADI. This CDR3 region has 13 residues. The CDR3 bases are TGCGCCAGCAGTGAAGCCCCCAAAAACATTCAGTACTTC. This codes for CASSEAPKNIQYF.

The V call is TRBV6-5, the J call TRBJ2-7; TRBD2 is a possible D gene (6 bases). CDR1 and CDR2 from the germline V gene are MNHEY and SVGAGI. This CDR3 has 15 residues. The V gene lost 0 bases and the J gene lost 2 bases, with 11 bases spanning the gap. CDR3 protein: CASSYSLAGTYEQYF. DNA of the CDR3: TGTGCCAGCAGTTACTCGCTGGCGGGAACCTACGAGCAGTACTTC.

For the CDR3, the DNA is TGTGCCAGCATCCCCCTAGCGGGACCCTCCTACGAGCAGTACTTC. Its translation is CASIPLAGPSYEQYF. The chain carries TRBV28 and TRBJ2-7; TRBD2 matches 9 bases. Per germline, CDR1 MDHEN and CDR2 SYDVKM. This CDR3 has 15 amino acids. V gave up 7 bases and J gave up 0 bases; unmatched junction bases: 7.